This TCR beta chain was sequenced in a study of T cells in Graves' hyperthyroidism and ophthalmopathy. Amplified TCR beta CDR3 regions derived from RNA transcripts. A set of HTBI primers served as the primers for a first-round RT-PCR of the TCR CDR3. One entry per CDR3 protein, called by TCRdb with MiXCR from the multiplex PCR reads. Seen here are roughly 700,000 distinct CDR3 sequences, 13% to 15% observed once, and the top ten hold approximately 10%. The CDR3 covers 16 residues. V lost 4 bases, J lost 2 bases, and 5 bases stayed unmatched. CDR1 is KGHSH, CDR2 LQKENI, per germline. Graves' hyperthyroidism is called stable when ophthalmopathy does not progress within 18 months. Notes on the study in general: Also found in blood were most expanded thyroid clonotypes above 0.001.

In its sample, this clonotype was seen many times. Its target is unknown. This chain links TRBV18 with TRBJ2-3; 11 bases agree with TRBD2. The sequencing sample was made of blood. The clonotype comes from a woman aged 18-35 years with Graves' hyperthyroidism. Here the CDR3 reads CASSLNSGRATDTQYF. The CDR3 DNA follows: TGTGCCAGCTCACTTAATAGCGGGAGGGCCACAGATACGCAGTATTTT.